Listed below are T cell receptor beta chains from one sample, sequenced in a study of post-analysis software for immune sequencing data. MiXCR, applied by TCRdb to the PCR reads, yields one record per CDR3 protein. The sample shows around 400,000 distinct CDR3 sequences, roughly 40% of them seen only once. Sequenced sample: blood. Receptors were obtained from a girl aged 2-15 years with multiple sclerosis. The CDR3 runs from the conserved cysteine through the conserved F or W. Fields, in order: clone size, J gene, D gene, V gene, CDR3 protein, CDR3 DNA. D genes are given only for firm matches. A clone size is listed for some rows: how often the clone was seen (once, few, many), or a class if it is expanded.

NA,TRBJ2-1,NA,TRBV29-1,CSGRGSSYNEQFF,TGCAGCGGGAGGGGGAGCTCCTACAATGAGCAGTTCTTC
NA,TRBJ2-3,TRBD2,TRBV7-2,CASSILAGGPTDTQYF,TGTGCCAGCAGCATCCTAGCGGGAGGGCCCACAGATACGCAGTATTTT
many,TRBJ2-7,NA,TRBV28,CASSPALGTYEQYF,TGTGCCAGCAGCCCCGCTCTAGGGACCTACGAGCAGTACTTC
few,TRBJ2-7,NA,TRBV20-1,CSAPQPPTYEQYF,TGCAGTGCTCCACAACCACCTACCTACGAGCAGTACTTC
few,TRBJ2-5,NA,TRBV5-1,CASSFVPGRQETQYF,TGCGCCAGCAGCTTTGTACCCGGGCGGCAAGAGACCCAGTACTTC
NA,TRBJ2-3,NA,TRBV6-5,CASRGPADTQYF,TGTGCCAGCAGAGGGCCGGCAGATACGCAGTATTTT
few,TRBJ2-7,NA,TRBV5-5,CASSPVPPGPATYEQYF,TGTGCCAGCAGCCCTGTTCCTCCGGGACCAGCTACCTACGAGCAGTACTTC
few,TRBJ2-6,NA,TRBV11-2,CASSPETGANVLTF,TGTGCCAGCAGCCCCGAGACTGGGGCCAACGTCCTGACTTTC
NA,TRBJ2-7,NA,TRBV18,CASSPSNSAYEQYF,TGTGCCAGCTCACCATCAAACAGCGCTTACGAGCAGTACTTC
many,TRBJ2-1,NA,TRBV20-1,CSATGGGLYNEQFF,TGCAGTGCAACAGGTGGAGGCCTCTACAATGAGCAGTTCTTC
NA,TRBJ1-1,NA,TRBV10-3,CATKNPGPNTEAFF,TGTGCCACGAAAAACCCCGGACCGAACACTGAAGCTTTCTTT
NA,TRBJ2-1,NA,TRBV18,CASSPPTGGSEQFF,TGTGCCAGCTCACCACCGACGGGGGGCAGCGAGCAGTTCTTC
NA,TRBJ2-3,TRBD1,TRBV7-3,CASSSQGARADTQYF,TGTGCCAGCAGCTCCCAGGGGGCACGAGCAGATACGCAGTATTTT
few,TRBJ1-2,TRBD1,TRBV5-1,CASSFALQIWTGGHGYTF,TGCGCCAGCAGCTTCGCCCTCCAAATTTGGACAGGGGGACATGGCTACACCTTC
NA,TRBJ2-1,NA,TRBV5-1,CASSLDGGYNEQFF,TGCGCCAGCAGCTTGGATGGAGGCTACAATGAGCAGTTCTTC
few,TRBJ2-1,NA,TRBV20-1,CSQTGRVNEQFF,TGCAGTCAAACTGGCAGGGTCAATGAGCAGTTCTTC
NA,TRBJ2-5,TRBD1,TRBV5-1,CASSLEQGGETQYF,TGCGCCAGCAGCTTGGAACAGGGGGGAGAGACCCAGTACTTC
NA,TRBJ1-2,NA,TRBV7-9,CASSGGPLLNYGYTF,TGTGCCAGCAGTGGGGGGCCCCTTCTTAACTATGGCTACACCTTC
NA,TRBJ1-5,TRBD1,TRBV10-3,CAISDPSHGQGHQPQHF,TGTGCCATCAGTGACCCTTCCCACGGACAGGGACATCAGCCCCAGCATTTT
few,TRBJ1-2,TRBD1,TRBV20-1,CSALTSGTGGYGYTF,TGCAGTGCGCTGACATCCGGGACAGGGGGGTATGGCTACACCTTC
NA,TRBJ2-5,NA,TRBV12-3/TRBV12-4,CASSLVFGRVGRVETQYF,TGTGCCAGCAGTTTAGTCTTCGGTAGGGTTGGGCGTGTAGAGACCCAGTACTTC
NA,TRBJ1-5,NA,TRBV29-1,CSVGGGINQPQHF,TGCAGCGTTGGAGGCGGGATTAATCAGCCCCAGCATTTT
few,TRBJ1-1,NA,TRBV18,CASSPPYDVVEAFF,TGTGCCAGCTCACCACCCTATGACGTCGTAGAAGCTTTCTTT
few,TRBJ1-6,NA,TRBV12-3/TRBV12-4,CASSLNRVGSPLHF,TGTGCCAGCAGTTTAAACAGGGTGGGTTCACCCCTCCACTTT
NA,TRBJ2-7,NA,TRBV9,CASSVVGTGPEQYF,TGTGCCAGCAGCGTAGTCGGGACGGGTCCCGAGCAGTACTTC
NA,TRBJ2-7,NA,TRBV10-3,CAIEGENYEQYF,TGTGCCATCGAAGGGGAAAACTACGAGCAGTACTTC
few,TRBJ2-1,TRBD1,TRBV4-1,CASSQAGTGTPYNEQFF,TGCGCCAGCAGCCAAGCGGGGACAGGGACCCCTTACAATGAGCAGTTCTTC
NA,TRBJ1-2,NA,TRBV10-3,CAISGDNYGYTF,TGTGCCATCAGTGGGGATAACTATGGCTACACCTTC
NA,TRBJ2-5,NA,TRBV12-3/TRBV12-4,CASSPVPGTQYF,TGTGCCAGCAGCCCGGTCCCGGGGACCCAGTACTTC